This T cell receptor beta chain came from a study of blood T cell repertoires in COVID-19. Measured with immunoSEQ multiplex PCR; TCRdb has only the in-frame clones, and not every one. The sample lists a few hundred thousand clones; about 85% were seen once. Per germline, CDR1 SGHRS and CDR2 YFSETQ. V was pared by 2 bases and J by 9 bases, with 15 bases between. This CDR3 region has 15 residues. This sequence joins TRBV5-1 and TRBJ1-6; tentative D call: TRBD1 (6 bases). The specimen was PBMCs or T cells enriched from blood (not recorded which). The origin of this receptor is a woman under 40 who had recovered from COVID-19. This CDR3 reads CASSLDRGGVSPLHF. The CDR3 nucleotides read TGCGCCAGCAGCTTAGATAGGGGGGGGGTTTCACCCCTCCACTTT. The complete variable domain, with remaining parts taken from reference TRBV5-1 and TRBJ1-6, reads KAGVTQTPRYLIKTRGQQVTLSCSPISGHRSVSWYQQTPGQGLQFLFEYFSETQRNKGNFPGRFSGRQFSNSRSEMNVSTLELGDSALYLCASSLDRGGVSPLHFGNGTRLTVT.